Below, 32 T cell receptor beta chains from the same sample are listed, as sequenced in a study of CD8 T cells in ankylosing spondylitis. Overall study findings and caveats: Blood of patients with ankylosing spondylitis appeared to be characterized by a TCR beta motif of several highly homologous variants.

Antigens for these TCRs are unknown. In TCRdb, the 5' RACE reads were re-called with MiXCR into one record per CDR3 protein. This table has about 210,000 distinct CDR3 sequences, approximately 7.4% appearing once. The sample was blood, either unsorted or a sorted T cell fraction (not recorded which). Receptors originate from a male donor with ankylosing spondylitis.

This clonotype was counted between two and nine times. In nucleotides, the CDR3 is TGTGCCAGCAGTTTATCCCCTAGGACAGGGAGCTATGGCTACACCTTC. This codes for CASSLSPRTGSYGYTF. The chain uses TRBV27 and TRBJ1-2; 8 nucleotides match TRBD1. Germline-derived CDR1 and CDR2 are MNHEY and SMNVEV (reference sequence). This CDR3 spans 16 amino acids. V trimming: 0 bases; J trimming: 4 bases; junction bases outside the gene matches: 7.

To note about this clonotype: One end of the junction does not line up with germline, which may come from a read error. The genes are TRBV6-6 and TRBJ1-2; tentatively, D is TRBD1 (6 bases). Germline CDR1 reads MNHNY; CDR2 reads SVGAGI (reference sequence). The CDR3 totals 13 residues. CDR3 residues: CASWDIGTYGYIF. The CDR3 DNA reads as TGTGCCAGTTGGGACATCGGTACCTATGGCTACATCTTC.

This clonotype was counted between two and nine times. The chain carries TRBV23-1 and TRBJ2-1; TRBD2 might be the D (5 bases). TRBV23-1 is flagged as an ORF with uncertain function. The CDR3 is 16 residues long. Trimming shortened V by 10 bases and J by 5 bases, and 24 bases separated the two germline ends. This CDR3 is CATPKPSLAINNEQFF. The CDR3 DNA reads TGCGCCACCCCTAAACCCTCCCTAGCTATCAACAATGAGCAGTTCTTC.

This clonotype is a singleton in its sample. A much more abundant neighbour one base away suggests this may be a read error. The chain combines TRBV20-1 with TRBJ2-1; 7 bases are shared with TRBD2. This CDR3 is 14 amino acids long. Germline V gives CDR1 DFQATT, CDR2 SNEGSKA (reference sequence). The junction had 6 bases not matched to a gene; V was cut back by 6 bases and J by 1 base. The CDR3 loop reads CSAPLRESYNEQFF. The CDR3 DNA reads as TGCAGTGCCCCACTGCGGGAGTCCTACAATGAGCAGTTCTTC.

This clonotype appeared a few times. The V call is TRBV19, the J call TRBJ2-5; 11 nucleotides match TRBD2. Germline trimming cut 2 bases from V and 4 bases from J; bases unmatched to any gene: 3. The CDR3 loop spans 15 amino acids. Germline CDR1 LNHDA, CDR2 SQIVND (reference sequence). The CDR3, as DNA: TGTGCCAGTAGTATACTAGCGGGAGGAAGAGAGACCCAGTACTTC. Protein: CASSILAGGRETQYF.

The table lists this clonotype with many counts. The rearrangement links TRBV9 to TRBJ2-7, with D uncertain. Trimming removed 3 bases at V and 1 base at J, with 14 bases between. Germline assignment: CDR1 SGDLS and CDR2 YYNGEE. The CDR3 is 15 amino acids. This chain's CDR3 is CASSGSGHGSYEQYF. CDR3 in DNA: TGTGCCAGCAGCGGTTCCGGCCACGGGTCCTACGAGCAGTACTTC. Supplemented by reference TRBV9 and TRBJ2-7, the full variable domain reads DSGVTQTPKHLITATGQRVTLRCSPRSGDLSVYWYQQSLDQGLQFLIQYYNGEERAKGNILERFSAQQFPDLHSELNLSSLELGDSALYFCASSGSGHGSYEQYFGPGTRLTVT.

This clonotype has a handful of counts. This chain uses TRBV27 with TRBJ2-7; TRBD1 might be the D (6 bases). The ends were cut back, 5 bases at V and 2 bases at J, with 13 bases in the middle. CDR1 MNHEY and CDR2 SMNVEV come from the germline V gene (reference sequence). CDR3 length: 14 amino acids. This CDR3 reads CASSLGDITYEQYF. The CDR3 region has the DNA TGTGCCAGCAGTCTGGGGGACATTACCTACGAGCAGTACTTC.

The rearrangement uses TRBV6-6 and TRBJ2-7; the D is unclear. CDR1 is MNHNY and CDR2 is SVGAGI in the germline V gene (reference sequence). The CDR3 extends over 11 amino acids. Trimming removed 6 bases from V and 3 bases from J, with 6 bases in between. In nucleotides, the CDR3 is TGTGCCAGCAGGGAAGGCTACGAGCAGTACTTC. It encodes CASREGYEQYF.

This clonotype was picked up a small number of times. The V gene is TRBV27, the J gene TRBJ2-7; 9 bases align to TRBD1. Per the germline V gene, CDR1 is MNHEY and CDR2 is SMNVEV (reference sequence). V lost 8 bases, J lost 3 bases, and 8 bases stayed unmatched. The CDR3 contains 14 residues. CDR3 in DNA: TGTGCCAGCTCACCCTGGACAGGGGTCTACGAGCAGTACTTC. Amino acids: CASSPWTGVYEQYF.

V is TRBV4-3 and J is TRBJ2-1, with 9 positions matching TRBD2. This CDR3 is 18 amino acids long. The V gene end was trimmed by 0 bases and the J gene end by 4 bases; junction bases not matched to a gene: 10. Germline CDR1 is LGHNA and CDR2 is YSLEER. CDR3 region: CASSQEALAGGMYNEQFF. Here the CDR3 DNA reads TGCGCCAGCAGCCAAGAAGCCCTTGCGGGAGGGATGTACAATGAGCAGTTCTTC.

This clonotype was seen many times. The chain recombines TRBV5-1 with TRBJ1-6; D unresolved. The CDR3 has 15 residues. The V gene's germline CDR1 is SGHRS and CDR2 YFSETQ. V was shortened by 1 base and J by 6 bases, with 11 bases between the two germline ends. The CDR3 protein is CASSLSRQLNSPLHF. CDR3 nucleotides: TGCGCCAGCAGCTTGAGTCGGCAGCTTAATTCACCCCTCCACTTT.

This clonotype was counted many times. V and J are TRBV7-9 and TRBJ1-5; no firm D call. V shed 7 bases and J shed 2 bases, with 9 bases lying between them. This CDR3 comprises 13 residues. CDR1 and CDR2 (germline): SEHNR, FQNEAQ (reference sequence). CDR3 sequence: CASTEGGNQPQHF. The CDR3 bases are TGTGCCAGCACTGAGGGTGGCAATCAGCCCCAGCATTTT.

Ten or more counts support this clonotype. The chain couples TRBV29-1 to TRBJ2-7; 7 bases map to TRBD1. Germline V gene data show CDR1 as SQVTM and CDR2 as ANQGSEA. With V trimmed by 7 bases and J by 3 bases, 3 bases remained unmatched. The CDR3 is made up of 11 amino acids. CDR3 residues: CSGGTDYEQYF. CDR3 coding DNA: TGCAGCGGAGGGACAGACTACGAGCAGTACTTC.

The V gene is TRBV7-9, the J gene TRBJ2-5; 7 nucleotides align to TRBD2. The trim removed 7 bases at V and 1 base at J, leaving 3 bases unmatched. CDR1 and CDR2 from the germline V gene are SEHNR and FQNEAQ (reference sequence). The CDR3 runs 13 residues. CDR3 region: CASTPGGQETQYF. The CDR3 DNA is TGTGCCAGCACCCCGGGGGGCCAAGAGACCCAGTACTTC.

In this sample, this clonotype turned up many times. The CDR3 loop reads CASSLARRGNEQFF. The CDR3 region has the DNA TGCGCCAGCAGCTTGGCTAGACGGGGCAATGAGCAGTTCTTC. The chain is built from TRBV5-1 and TRBJ2-1; D perhaps matches TRBD2 (5 bases). Germline lookup yields CDR1 SGHRS and CDR2 YFSETQ. The CDR3 is 14 residues long. V lost 0 bases, J lost 6 bases, and 10 bases lay in between.

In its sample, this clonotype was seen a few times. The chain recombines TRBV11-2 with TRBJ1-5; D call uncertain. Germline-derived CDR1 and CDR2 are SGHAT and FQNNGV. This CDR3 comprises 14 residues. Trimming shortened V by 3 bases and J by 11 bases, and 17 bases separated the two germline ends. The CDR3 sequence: CASSFGPQVKTQHF. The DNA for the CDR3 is TGTGCCAGCAGCTTCGGACCCCAAGTTAAGACCCAGCATTTT. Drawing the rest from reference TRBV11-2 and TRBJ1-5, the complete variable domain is EAGVAQSPRYKIIEKRQSVAFWCNPISGHATLYWYQQILGQGPKLLIQFQNNGVVDDSQLPKDRFSAERLKGVDSTLKIQPAKLEDSAVYLCASSFGPQVKTQHFGDGTRLSIL.

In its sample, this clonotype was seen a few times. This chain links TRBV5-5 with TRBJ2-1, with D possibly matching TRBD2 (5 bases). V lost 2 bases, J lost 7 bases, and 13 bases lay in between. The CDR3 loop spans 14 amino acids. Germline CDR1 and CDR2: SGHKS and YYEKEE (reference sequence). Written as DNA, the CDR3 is TGTGCCAGCAGCTTAACGAGACTAACAAATGAGCAGTTCTTC. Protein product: CASSLTRLTNEQFF.

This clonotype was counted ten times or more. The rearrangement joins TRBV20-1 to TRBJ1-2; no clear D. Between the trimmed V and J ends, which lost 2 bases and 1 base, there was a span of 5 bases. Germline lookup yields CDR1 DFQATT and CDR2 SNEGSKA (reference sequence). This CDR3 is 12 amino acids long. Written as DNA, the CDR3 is TGCAGTGCTAGAAAGAATAACTATGGCTACACCTTC. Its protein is CSARKNNYGYTF.

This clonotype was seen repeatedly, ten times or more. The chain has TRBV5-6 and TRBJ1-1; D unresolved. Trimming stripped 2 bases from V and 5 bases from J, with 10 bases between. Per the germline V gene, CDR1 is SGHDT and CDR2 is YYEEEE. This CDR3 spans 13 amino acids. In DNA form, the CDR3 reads TGTGCCAGCAGCTTTGAGGTCCGGACTGAAGCTTTCTTT. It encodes CASSFEVRTEAFF. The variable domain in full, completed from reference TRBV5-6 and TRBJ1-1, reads DAGVTQSPTHLIKTRGQQVTLRCSPKSGHDTVSWYQQALGQGPQFIFQYYEEEERQRGNFPDRFSGHQFPNYSSELNVNALLLGDSALYLCASSFEVRTEAFFGQGTRLTVV.

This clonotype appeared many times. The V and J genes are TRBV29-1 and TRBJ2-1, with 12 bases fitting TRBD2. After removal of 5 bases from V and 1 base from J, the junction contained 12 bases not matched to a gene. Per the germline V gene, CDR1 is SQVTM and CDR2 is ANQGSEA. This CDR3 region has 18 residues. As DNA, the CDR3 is TGCAGCGTTCCCTCCTTGACTAGCGGGAGAACATCCTACAATGAGCAGTTCTTC. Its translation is CSVPSLTSGRTSYNEQFF.

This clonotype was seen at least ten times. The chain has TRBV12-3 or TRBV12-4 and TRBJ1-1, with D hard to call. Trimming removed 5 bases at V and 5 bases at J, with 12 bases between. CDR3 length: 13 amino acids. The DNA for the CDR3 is TGTGCCAGCAGTGCAACCCGGCGGACTGAAGCTTTCTTT. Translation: CASSATRRTEAFF.

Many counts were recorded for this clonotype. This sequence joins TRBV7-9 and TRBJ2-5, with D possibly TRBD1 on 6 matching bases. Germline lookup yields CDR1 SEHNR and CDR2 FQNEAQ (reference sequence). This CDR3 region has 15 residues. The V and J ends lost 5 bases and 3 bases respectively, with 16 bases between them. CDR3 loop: CASSPSGTIKETQYF. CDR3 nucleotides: TGTGCCAGCAGCCCCTCCGGGACAATTAAAGAGACCCAGTACTTC.

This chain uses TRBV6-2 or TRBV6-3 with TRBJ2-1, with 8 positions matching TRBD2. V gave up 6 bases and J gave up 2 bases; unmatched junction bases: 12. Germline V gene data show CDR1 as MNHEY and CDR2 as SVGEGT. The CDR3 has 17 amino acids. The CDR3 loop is CASSGEVWREAYNEQFF. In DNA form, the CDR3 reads TGTGCCAGCAGCGGAGAAGTATGGCGGGAGGCCTACAATGAGCAGTTCTTC.

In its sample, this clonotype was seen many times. In nucleotides, the CDR3 is TGTGCCAGCAGCTCTCCCCCGGGGGGTCGCTCCTACAATGAGCAGTTCTTC. As protein: CASSSPPGGRSYNEQFF. The chain is built from TRBV7-9 and TRBJ2-1, with TRBD2 identical over 7 bases. After removal of 4 bases from V and 0 bases from J, the junction contained 9 bases not matched to a gene. The CDR3 extends over 17 amino acids. The germline V gene encodes CDR1 SEHNR and CDR2 FQNEAQ (reference sequence).

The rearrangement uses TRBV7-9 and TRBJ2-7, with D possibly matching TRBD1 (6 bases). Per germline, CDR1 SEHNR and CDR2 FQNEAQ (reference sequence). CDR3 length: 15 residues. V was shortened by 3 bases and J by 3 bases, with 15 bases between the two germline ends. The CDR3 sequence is CASSFRDTGSYEQYF. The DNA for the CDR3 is TGTGCCAGCAGCTTTCGGGACACTGGAAGCTACGAGCAGTACTTC.

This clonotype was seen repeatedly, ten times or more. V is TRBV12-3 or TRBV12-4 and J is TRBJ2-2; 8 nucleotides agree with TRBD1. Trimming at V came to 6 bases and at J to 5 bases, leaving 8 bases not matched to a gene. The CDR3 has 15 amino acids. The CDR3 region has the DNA TGTGCCAGCAGGCCACGGGACAGGCCGACCGGGGAGCTGTTTTTT. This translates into CASRPRDRPTGELFF.

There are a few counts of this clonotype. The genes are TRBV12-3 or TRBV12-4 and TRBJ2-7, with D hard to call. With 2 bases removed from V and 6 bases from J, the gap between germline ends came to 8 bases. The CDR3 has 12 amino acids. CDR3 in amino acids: CASSLPRLEQYF. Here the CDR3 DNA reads TGTGCCAGCAGTTTACCCCGCCTCGAGCAGTACTTC.

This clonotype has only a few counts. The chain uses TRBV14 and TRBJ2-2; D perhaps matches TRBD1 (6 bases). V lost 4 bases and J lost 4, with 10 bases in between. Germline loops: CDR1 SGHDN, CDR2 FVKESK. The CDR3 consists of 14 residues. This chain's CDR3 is CASSLTGSTGELFF. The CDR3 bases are TGTGCCAGCAGCCTTACAGGGTCCACCGGGGAGCTGTTTTTT.

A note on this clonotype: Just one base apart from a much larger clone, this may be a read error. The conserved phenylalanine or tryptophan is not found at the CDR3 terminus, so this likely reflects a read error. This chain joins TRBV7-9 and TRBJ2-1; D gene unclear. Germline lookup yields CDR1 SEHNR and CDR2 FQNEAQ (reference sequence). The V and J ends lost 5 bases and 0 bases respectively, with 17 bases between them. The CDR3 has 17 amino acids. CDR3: CASSPRIPHSSYNEQFC. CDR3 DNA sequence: TGTGCCAGCAGCCCGCGGATCCCCCATAGCTCCTACAATGAGCAGTTCTGC.

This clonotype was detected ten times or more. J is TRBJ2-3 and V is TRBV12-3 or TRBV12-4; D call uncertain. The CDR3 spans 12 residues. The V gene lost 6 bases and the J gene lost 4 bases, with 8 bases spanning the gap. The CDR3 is CASSSRADTQYF. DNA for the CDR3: TGTGCCAGCAGCTCACGGGCAGATACGCAGTATTTT.

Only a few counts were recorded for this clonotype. The CDR3 loop reads CASSLRRKETQYF. In DNA, the CDR3 is TGTGCCAGCAGCTTACGCAGGAAAGAGACCCAGTACTTC. The chain combines TRBV7-6 with TRBJ2-5, with D hard to call. The CDR3 loop spans 13 amino acids. The germline V and J ends were trimmed by 2 bases and 3 bases, with 7 bases remaining between them. Germline CDR1 SGHVS, CDR2 FNYEAQ.

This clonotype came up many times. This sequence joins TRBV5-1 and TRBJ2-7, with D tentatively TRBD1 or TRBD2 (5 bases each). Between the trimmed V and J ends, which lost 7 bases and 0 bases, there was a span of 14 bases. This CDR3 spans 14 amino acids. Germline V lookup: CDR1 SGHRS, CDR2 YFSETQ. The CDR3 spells CASGSGRSSYEQYF. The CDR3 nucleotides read TGCGCCAGCGGATCGGGACGGAGCTCCTACGAGCAGTACTTC. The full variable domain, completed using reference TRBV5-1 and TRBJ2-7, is KAGVTQTPRYLIKTRGQQVTLSCSPISGHRSVSWYQQTPGQGLQFLFEYFSETQRNKGNFPGRFSGRQFSNSRSEMNVSTLELGDSALYLCASGSGRSSYEQYFGPGTRLTVT.